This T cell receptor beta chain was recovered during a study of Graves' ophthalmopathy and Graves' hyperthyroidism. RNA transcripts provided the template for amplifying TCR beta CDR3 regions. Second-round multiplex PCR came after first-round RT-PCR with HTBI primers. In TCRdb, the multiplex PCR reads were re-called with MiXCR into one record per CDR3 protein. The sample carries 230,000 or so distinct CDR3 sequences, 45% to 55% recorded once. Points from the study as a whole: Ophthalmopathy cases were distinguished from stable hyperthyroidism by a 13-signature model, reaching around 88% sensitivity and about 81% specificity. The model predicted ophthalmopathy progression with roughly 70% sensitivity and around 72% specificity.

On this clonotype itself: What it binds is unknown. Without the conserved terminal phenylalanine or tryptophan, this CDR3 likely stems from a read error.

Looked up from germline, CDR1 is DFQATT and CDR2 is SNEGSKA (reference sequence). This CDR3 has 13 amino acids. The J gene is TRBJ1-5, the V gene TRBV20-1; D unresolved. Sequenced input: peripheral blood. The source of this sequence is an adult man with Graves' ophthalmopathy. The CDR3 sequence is CSAGGHSNQPQHS. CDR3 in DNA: TGCAGTGCAGGCGGTCATAGCAATCAGCCTCAGCATTCT.